This TCR beta chain came from a study of blood T cell repertoires in COVID-19. For the study at large: Samples of COVID-19 (acute and convalescent) were obtained from the United States, Italy and Spain. PBMCs, B-cell-depleted T cells, or T cells were the source of the cDNA or gDNA that made up the material.

Patients of the Seattle cohort, enrolled during active infection, were followed longitudinally. Original processing notes: Amplification from reference gene primers served as the basis for estimated nucleated cell counts. The data were produced by immunoSEQ multiplex PCR, yet TCRdb's version contains in-frame clones alone and is incomplete. The V and J calls and clone size were taken over from that table, and D and trimming were inferred from the DNA. Among 250,000 to 350,000 clones listed, roughly 83% were seen once. V lost 6 bases to trimming and J lost 7 bases, with 7 bases between them. This CDR3 spans 12 amino acids. Germline values: CDR1 MDHEN, CDR2 SYDVKM.

The V and J genes are TRBV28 and TRBJ1-6, with D possibly matching TRBD1 (5 bases). Input material: peripheral blood. The receptor was derived from a human donor with COVID-19, enrolled during active disease. The donor label of this sample is uncertain. CDR3: CASRTANSPLHF. For the CDR3, the DNA is TGTGCCAGCAGGACAGCAAATTCACCCCTCCACTTT.